This TCR beta chain was sequenced during a study of T cell responses to AZD1222 COVID-19 vaccine. Study-level points and caveats: The study found vaccine-associated CD4 TCRs spanning spike, dominant at 160-218 and 743-854. The donor cohort was predominantly white British with a female majority, and clonal diversity may have been underestimated. The breadth and depth of Spike-specific TCRs increased once two AZD1222 doses had been given.

About this clone itself: The antigen remains unidentified.

Measured with immunoSEQ multiplex PCR; TCRdb has only the in-frame clones, and not every one. The sample has about 130,000 clones; about 89% are singletons. The clonotype originates from an adult in good health. The sample consisted of peripheral blood, taken on day 0 of AZD1222 vaccination.

CDR3 sequence: CASSQWPVDKETTDTQYF. DNA for the CDR3: TGCGCCAGCAGTCAATGGCCGGTTGATAAGGAAACCACAGATACGCAGTATTTT. The V call is TRBV23-1, the J call TRBJ2-3; no definite D call. TRBV23-1 has ORF status, its function being uncertain. The CDR3 covers 18 residues. V lost 1 base and J lost 2, with 19 bases in between.